One and the same sample provided the 30 T cell receptor beta chains below, sequenced in a study of T cell repertoires in ileal Crohn's disease. Some clones are missing from TCRdb's copy, which holds only in-frame ones; the method was immunoSEQ multiplex PCR. The table records more than 12,000 clones, about 71% of them present only once. The specimen sequenced was ileal tissue. The receptors originated from an adult with Crohn's disease.

This chain links TRBV7-2 with TRBJ1-2, with a possible D match to TRBD1 (5 bases). Per the germline V gene, CDR1 is SGHTA and CDR2 is FQGNSA. Trimming shortened V by 4 bases and J by 0 bases, and 12 bases separated the two germline ends. The CDR3 sequence is 15 residues long. The CDR3 sequence: CASSSRPGPNYGYTF. In DNA, the CDR3 is TGTGCCAGCAGCTCCAGGCCAGGGCCTAACTATGGCTACACCTTC.

This chain uses TRBV6-4 with TRBJ1-1; D is perhaps TRBD1 (6 bases). Germline assignment: CDR1 MRHNA and CDR2 SNTAGT. CDR3 length equals 13 residues. The V end lost 4 bases, the J end lost 6 bases, and 12 bases lay between the germline ends. CDR3 protein: CASSGQGGSEAFF. The CDR3 coding sequence is TGTGCCAGCAGTGGCCAAGGGGGATCTGAAGCTTTCTTT.

This clone was observed once. The chain uses TRBV4-2 and TRBJ1-2; D possibly corresponds to TRBD1 (6 bases). The V end lost 4 bases, the J end lost 3 bases, and 15 bases lay between the germline ends. Germline CDR1 reads LGHNA; CDR2 reads YNFKEQ. This CDR3 is 15 amino acids long. The CDR3 is CASSPRSGDDYGYTF. CDR3 DNA: TGTGCCAGCAGCCCTCGGTCAGGGGACGACTATGGCTACACCTTC.

V usage is TRBV28 and J usage is TRBJ1-2; the match to TRBD1 covers 9 bases. The trim removed 5 bases at V and 5 bases at J, leaving 6 bases unmatched. Germline assignment: CDR1 MDHEN and CDR2 SYDVKM. The CDR3 loop spans 14 amino acids. CDR3 protein: CASSPDRGVYGYTF. For the CDR3, the DNA is TGTGCCAGCAGTCCGGACAGGGGAGTGTATGGCTACACCTTC.

This chain links TRBV30 with TRBJ1-6; the match to TRBD1 covers 10 bases. The CDR3 length is 15 residues. With 3 bases clipped from V and 9 bases from J, the junction kept 8 bases outside the gene matches. Per the germline V gene, CDR1 is GTSNPN and CDR2 is SVGIG (reference sequence). As DNA, the CDR3 is TGTGCCTGGAGACCAGGGACAGGGGTTGGTTCACCCCTCCACTTT. This encodes CAWRPGTGVGSPLHF.

This chain connects TRBV5-5 to TRBJ1-5; D is unclear. The V gene lost 0 bases and the J gene lost 6 bases, with 7 bases spanning the gap. This CDR3 contains 13 residues. Germline V gene lookup returns CDR1 SGHKS and CDR2 YYEKEE (reference sequence). The CDR3 is CASSLEWGQPQHF. The CDR3 nucleotides are TGTGCCAGCAGCTTGGAATGGGGTCAGCCCCAGCATTTT.

The chain joins TRBV14 to TRBJ2-1; tentatively, D is TRBD2 (6 bases). The germline V and J ends were trimmed by 4 bases and 6 bases, with 19 bases remaining between them. Germline V gene data show CDR1 as SGHDN and CDR2 as FVKESK. The CDR3 has 16 residues. The DNA of the CDR3 is TGTGCCAGCAGCCCACACCTAGAAAGGAGGGCCAATGAGCAGTTCTTC. Protein sequence: CASSPHLERRANEQFF.

This sequence joins TRBV5-1 and TRBJ2-1, with 10 bases identical to TRBD2. The CDR3 covers 15 residues. The germline V gene has CDR1 SGHRS and CDR2 YFSETQ. Trimming at V came to 2 bases and at J to 6 bases, leaving 5 bases not matched to a gene. The CDR3 nucleotides are TGCGCCAGCAGCTTAGCGGGGGGGACCTTCAATGAGCAGTTCTTC. It encodes CASSLAGGTFNEQFF. The full variable domain, completed using reference TRBV5-1 and TRBJ2-1, is KAGVTQTPRYLIKTRGQQVTLSCSPISGHRSVSWYQQTPGQGLQFLFEYFSETQRNKGNFPGRFSGRQFSNSRSEMNVSTLELGDSALYLCASSLAGGTFNEQFFGPGTRLTVL.

The gene calls are TRBV7-9 and TRBJ2-7; unclear D gene. Germline CDR1 SEHNR, CDR2 FQNEAQ (reference sequence). The germline V and J ends were trimmed by 1 base and 0 bases, with 7 bases remaining between them. The CDR3 length is 14 residues. The CDR3 loop reads CASSLELPSYEQYF. Here the CDR3 DNA reads TGTGCCAGCAGCTTAGAACTCCCCTCCTACGAGCAGTACTTC. The full variable domain, completed using reference TRBV7-9 and TRBJ2-7, is DTGVSQNPRHKITKRGQNVTFRCDPISEHNRLYWYRQTLGQGPEFLTYFQNEAQLEKSRLLSDRFSAERPKGSFSTLEIQRTEQGDSAMYLCASSLELPSYEQYFGPGTRLTVT.

This clone was counted only a few times. V gene TRBV5-1 combines with J gene TRBJ1-2; TRBD1 aligns across 9 bases. The ends lost 4 bases at V and 2 bases at J; junction bases unmatched: 3. CDR3 size: 14 residues. Germline CDR1 SGHRS, CDR2 YFSETQ. The CDR3 bases are TGCGCCAGCAGCCCAGGGACAGGGAACTATGGCTACACCTTC. Its protein product is CASSPGTGNYGYTF.

The chain carries TRBV4-1 and TRBJ1-2; unclear D gene. Germline lookup yields CDR1 MGHRA and CDR2 YSYEKL. The germline V and J ends were trimmed by 0 bases and 7 bases, with 6 bases remaining between them. This CDR3 spans 12 amino acids. DNA for the CDR3: TGCGCCAGCAGCCAAGAATGGGGTGGCTACACCTTC. Translation: CASSQEWGGYTF.

The J gene is TRBJ2-1, the V gene TRBV5-1; tentatively, D is TRBD1 or TRBD2 (5 bases each). CDR1 is SGHRS and CDR2 is YFSETQ in the germline V gene. V was shortened by 4 bases and J by 2 bases, with 13 bases between the two germline ends. This CDR3 has 15 amino acids. CDR3: CASSPGTETYNEQFF. The CDR3 DNA sequence: TGCGCCAGCAGCCCCGGGACCGAGACCTACAATGAGCAGTTCTTC.

This clone has a handful of counts. V gene TRBV4-1 combines with J gene TRBJ1-1; TRBD1 might be the D (6 bases). The CDR3 totals 16 residues. The ends were cut back, 0 bases at V and 11 bases at J, with 22 bases in the middle. In germline, CDR1 is MGHRA, CDR2 YSYEKL. The CDR3 DNA follows: TGCGCCAGCAGCCAAGAAAATCCCGGGACAACCATGATGGCTTTCTTT. It is translated as CASSQENPGTTMMAFF.

This sequence joins TRBV5-1 and TRBJ2-7; D is unresolved. V was shortened by 7 bases and J by 1 base, with 12 bases between the two germline ends. The germline CDR1 and CDR2 sequences are SGHRS and YFSETQ. The CDR3 runs to 13 residues. CDR3 in amino acids: CASGPNDSYEQYF. The CDR3 region has the DNA TGCGCCAGCGGACCGAATGATTCCTACGAGCAGTACTTC.

The V gene is TRBV6-5, the J gene TRBJ1-1, with TRBD1 matching 9 bases. The CDR3 spans 14 residues. CDR1 is MNHEY, CDR2 SVGAGI, per germline. Unmatched junction bases numbered 6, after V lost 9 bases and J lost 1 base. This chain's CDR3 is CASRDRAQNTEAFF. CDR3 nucleotide sequence: TGTGCCAGTAGGGACAGGGCCCAGAACACTGAAGCTTTCTTT.

The chain employs TRBV27 and TRBJ1-1, with 7 bases lining up with TRBD1. This CDR3 contains 17 residues. From germline, CDR1 is MNHEY and CDR2 SMNVEV (reference sequence). Trimming cost V 3 bases and J 11 bases; bases outside gene matches: 21. CDR3 nucleotides: TGTGCCAGCAGTTTCAGGGGGGCCGCAGCGGGGGCCGGGGCGGCTTTCTTT. It specifies CASSFRGAAAGAGAAFF.

This clone has a handful of counts. The chain recombines TRBV9 with TRBJ1-2; tentative D call: TRBD1 (5 bases). Germline V CDR1 and CDR2: SGDLS, YYNGEE. Trimming shortened V by 5 bases and J by 2 bases, and 19 bases separated the two germline ends. This CDR3 is 16 amino acids long. The CDR3 spells CASSNPLLGPNYGYTF. The CDR3 DNA sequence: TGTGCCAGCAGTAACCCGTTACTGGGGCCCAACTATGGCTACACCTTC.

This clone has only one observation. The gene calls are TRBV7-3 and TRBJ1-2; D is undetermined. Germline assignment: CDR1 SGHTA and CDR2 FQGTGA. V shed 3 bases and J shed 2 bases, with 7 bases lying between them. The CDR3 extends over 13 amino acids. The CDR3 nucleotides are TGTGCCAGCAGCTTTGACGGGAACTATGGCTACACCTTC. Its protein product is CASSFDGNYGYTF.

CDR3 bases: TGTGCCAGCAGCTTAGAATCCCCACGACTGGCTAGCTGGAGAAAAGATACGCAGTATTTT. Translated, it gives CASSLESPRLASWRKDTQYF. This rearrangement joins TRBV11-2 to TRBJ2-3; D is possibly TRBD2 (5 bases). The length of the CDR3 is 20 residues. Trimming removed 0 bases at V and 5 bases at J, with 27 bases between. From germline, CDR1 is SGHAT and CDR2 FQNNGV.

The chain employs TRBV5-6 and TRBJ2-1; D remains unclear. The CDR3 runs to 10 residues. Germline lookup yields CDR1 SGHDT and CDR2 YYEEEE. Trimming shortened V by 4 bases and J by 14 bases, and 10 bases separated the two germline ends. The CDR3 DNA follows: TGTGCCAGCAGCCGCACTCAAAAGTTCTTC. Encoded protein: CASSRTQKFF.

This chain connects TRBV29-1 to TRBJ1-6, with no clear D. Deletions cut 6 bases from V and 8 bases from J, with 14 bases between. This CDR3 spans 13 amino acids. The germline V gene has CDR1 SQVTM and CDR2 ANQGSEA. Here the CDR3 DNA reads TGCAGCGTGAGGCACGGACGCGATTCACCCCTCCACTTT. This encodes CSVRHGRDSPLHF.

The chain carries TRBV28 and TRBJ2-6; D perhaps matches TRBD2 (7 bases). Per germline, CDR1 MDHEN and CDR2 SYDVKM. The V end lost 8 bases, the J end lost 2 bases, and 13 bases lay between the germline ends. The CDR3 has 15 amino acids. The CDR3 DNA is TGTGCCAGCTTACAGGGAGGGGCTGGGGCCAACGTCCTGACTTTC. It codes for CASLQGGAGANVLTF.

The V gene is TRBV27, the J gene TRBJ1-5; TRBD1 matches 7 bases. V lost 7 bases, J lost 5 bases, and 8 bases stayed unmatched. The CDR3 is made up of 14 amino acids. Germline loops: CDR1 MNHEY, CDR2 SMNVEV (reference sequence). CDR3 region: CASKRRQGYQPQHF. For the CDR3, the DNA is TGTGCCAGCAAGAGACGACAGGGTTATCAGCCCCAGCATTTT.

The gene calls are TRBV11-3 and TRBJ2-3, with 11 nucleotides matching TRBD1. Per the germline V gene, CDR1 is SGHNT and CDR2 is YENEEA. This CDR3 is built from 17 residues. Trimming at V came to 4 bases and at J to 6 bases, leaving 12 bases not matched to a gene. In nucleotides, the CDR3 is TGTGCCAGCAGCTCTTCTCGGACAGGGGGCATCGGGGATACGCAGTATTTT. As protein: CASSSSRTGGIGDTQYF.

The V call is TRBV5-1, the J call TRBJ2-7, with TRBD1 identical over 8 bases. CDR3 length: 13 amino acids. V dropped 6 bases and J dropped 3; count of bases not matched to a gene: 5. Per germline, CDR1 SGHRS and CDR2 YFSETQ. The CDR3 loop is CASTITGGYEQYF. Written as DNA, the CDR3 is TGCGCCAGCACAATCACAGGGGGCTACGAGCAGTACTTC.

The chain recombines TRBV5-8 with TRBJ1-2, with 7 positions matching TRBD1. CDR3 length: 14 residues. The ends lost 4 bases at V and 0 bases at J; junction bases unmatched: 3. Germline loops: CDR1 SGHTS, CDR2 YDEGEE. Written as DNA, the CDR3 is TGTGCCAGCAGCCCTGACAGGGCTAACTATGGCTACACCTTC. Its protein is CASSPDRANYGYTF.

This clone has more than one count but fewer than ten. The CDR3 loop is CASSQDQGAKNIQYF. In DNA form, the CDR3 reads TGTGCCAGCAGTCAAGACCAGGGGGCCAAAAACATTCAGTACTTC. V is TRBV5-6 and J is TRBJ2-4, with D maybe TRBD1 (6 bases). V gave up 5 bases and J gave up 1 base, with 13 bases separating them. The CDR3 sequence is 15 residues long. Germline V gives CDR1 SGHDT, CDR2 YYEEEE.

V gene TRBV2 combines with J gene TRBJ1-2, with 7 bases that match TRBD1. The V segment lost 6 bases and the J segment 4 bases; nucleotides outside the gene matches: 8. The germline V gene encodes CDR1 SNHLY and CDR2 FYNNEI. The CDR3 is made up of 14 amino acids. The DNA of the CDR3 is TGTGCCAGCAGGGGGGGACAGAGCCTCTATGGCTACACCTTC. Its protein is CASRGGQSLYGYTF.

V usage is TRBV11-2 and J usage is TRBJ1-1; D is perhaps TRBD1 (5 bases). From germline, CDR1 is SGHAT and CDR2 FQNNGV. The CDR3 runs 15 residues. V was trimmed by 0 bases and J by 2 bases, leaving 10 bases between them. The CDR3 DNA reads as TGTGCCAGCAGCTTAGATCCGCAGGGCAACACTGAAGCTTTCTTT. Translated, it gives CASSLDPQGNTEAFF.

V and J are TRBV27 and TRBJ1-1, with D perhaps matching TRBD1 (5 bases). The V gene lost 6 bases and the J gene lost 5 bases, with 16 bases spanning the gap. CDR1 is MNHEY, CDR2 SMNVEV, per germline (reference sequence). CDR3 length: 14 amino acids. The CDR3 DNA reads TGTGCCAGCAGCCGGGGCCGCGGGGGGACTGAAGCTTTCTTT. This translates into CASSRGRGGTEAFF.